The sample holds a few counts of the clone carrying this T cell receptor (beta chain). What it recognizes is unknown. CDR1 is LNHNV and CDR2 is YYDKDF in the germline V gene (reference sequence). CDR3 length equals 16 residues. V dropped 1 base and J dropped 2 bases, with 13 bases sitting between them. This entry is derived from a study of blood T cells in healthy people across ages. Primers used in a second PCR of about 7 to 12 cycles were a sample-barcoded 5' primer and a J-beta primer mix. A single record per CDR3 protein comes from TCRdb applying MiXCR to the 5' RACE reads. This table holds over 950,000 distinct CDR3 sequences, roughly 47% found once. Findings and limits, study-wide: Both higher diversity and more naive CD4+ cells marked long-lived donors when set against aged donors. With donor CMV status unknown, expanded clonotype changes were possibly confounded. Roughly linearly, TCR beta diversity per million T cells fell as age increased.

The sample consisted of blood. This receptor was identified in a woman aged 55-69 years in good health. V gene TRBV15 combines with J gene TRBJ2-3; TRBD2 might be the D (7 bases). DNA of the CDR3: TGTGCCACCAGCAGAGTGCGGGGGCCCTCCACAGATACGCAGTATTTT. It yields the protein CATSRVRGPSTDTQYF.